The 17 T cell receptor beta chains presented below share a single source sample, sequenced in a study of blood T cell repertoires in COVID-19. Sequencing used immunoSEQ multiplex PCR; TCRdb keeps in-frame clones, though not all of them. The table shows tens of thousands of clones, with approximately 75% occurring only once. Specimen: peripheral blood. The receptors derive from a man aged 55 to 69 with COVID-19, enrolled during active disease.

CDR3 amino acids: CASSRGTSQHYNEQFF. CDR3 sequence (DNA): TGCGCCAGCAGCCGCGGGACTAGCCAACATTACAATGAGCAGTTCTTC. The rearrangement joins TRBV5-1 to TRBJ2-1; 9 nucleotides match TRBD2. This CDR3 contains 16 residues. V lost 4 bases and J lost 4; bases outside the gene matches: 9. Germline lookup yields CDR1 SGHRS and CDR2 YFSETQ.

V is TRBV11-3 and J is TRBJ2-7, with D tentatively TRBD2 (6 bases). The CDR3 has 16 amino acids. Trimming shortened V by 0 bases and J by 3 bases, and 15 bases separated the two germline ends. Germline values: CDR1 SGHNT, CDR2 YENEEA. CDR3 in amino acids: CASSLERDGGNYEQYF. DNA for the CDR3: TGTGCCAGCAGCTTAGAGCGGGACGGGGGAAACTACGAGCAGTACTTC.

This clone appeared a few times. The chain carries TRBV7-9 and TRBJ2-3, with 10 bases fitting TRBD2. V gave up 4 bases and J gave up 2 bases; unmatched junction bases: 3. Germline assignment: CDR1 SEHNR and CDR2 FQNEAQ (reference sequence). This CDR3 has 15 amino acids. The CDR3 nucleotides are TGTGCCAGCAGCTCTAGCGGGAGCACCACAGATACGCAGTATTTT. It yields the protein CASSSSGSTTDTQYF.

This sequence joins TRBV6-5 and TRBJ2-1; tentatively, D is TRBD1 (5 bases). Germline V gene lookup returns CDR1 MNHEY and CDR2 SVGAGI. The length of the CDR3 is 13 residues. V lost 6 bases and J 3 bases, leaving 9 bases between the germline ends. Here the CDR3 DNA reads TGTGCCAGCAGCCATGACAGCTACAATGAGCAGTTCTTC. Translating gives CASSHDSYNEQFF.

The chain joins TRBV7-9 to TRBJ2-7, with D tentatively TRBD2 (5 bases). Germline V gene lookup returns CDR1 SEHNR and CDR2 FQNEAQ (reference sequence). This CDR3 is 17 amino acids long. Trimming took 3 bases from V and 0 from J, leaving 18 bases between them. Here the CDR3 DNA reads TGTGCCAGCAGCTTTACGGAGCAGGAAGACTACTCCTACGAGCAGTACTTC. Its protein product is CASSFTEQEDYSYEQYF.

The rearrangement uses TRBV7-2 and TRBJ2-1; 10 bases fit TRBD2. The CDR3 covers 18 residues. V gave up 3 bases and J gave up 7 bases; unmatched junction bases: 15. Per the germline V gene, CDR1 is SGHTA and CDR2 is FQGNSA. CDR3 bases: TGTGCCAGCAGCTTGAAATTGGGGGCTAGCGGGAGTGTTAATGAGCAGTTCTTC. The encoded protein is CASSLKLGASGSVNEQFF.

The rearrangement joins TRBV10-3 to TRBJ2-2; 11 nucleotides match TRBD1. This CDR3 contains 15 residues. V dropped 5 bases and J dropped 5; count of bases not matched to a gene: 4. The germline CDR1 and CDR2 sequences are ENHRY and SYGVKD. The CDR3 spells CAISSGTGGTGELFF. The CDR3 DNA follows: TGTGCCATCAGTTCCGGGACAGGGGGGACCGGGGAGCTGTTTTTT.

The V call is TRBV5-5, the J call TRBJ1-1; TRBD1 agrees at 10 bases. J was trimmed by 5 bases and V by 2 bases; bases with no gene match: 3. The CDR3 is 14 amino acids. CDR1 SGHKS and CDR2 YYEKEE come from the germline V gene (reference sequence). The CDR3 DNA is TGTGCCAGCAGCTTTGGACAGGGGGGGACTGAAGCTTTCTTT. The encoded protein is CASSFGQGGTEAFF. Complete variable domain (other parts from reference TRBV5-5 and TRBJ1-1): DAGVTQSPTHLIKTRGQQVTLRCSPISGHKSVSWYQQVLGQGPQFIFQYYEKEERGRGNFPDRFSARQFPNYSSELNVNALLLGDSALYLCASSFGQGGTEAFFGQGTRLTVV.

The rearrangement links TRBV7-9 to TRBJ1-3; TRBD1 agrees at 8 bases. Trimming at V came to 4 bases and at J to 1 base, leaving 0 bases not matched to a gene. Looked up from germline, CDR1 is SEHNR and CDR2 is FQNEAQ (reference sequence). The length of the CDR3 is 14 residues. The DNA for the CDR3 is TGTGCCAGCAGCTGGACAGGGTCTGGAAACACCATATATTTT. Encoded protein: CASSWTGSGNTIYF.

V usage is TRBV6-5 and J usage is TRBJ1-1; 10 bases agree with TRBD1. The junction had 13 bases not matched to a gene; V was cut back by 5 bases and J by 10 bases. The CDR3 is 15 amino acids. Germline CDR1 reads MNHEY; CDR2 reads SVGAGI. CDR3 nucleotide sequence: TGTGCCAGCAGTAAACAGACAGGGGGCATCTCGTTAGCTTTCTTT. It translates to CASSKQTGGISLAFF.

The chain's CDR3 is CASSPERLMGQDEAFF. The DNA for the CDR3 is TGTGCCAGCAGTCCCGAACGACTCATGGGACAGGATGAAGCTTTCTTT. V usage is TRBV9 and J usage is TRBJ1-1, with TRBD1 matching over 8 bases. This CDR3 is built from 16 residues. The V gene's germline CDR1 is SGDLS and CDR2 YYNGEE. Trimming took 5 bases from V and 7 from J; bases not matched to a gene: 16. The full variable domain, rest sourced from reference TRBV9 and TRBJ1-1, is DSGVTQTPKHLITATGQRVTLRCSPRSGDLSVYWYQQSLDQGLQFLIQYYNGEERAKGNILERFSAQQFPDLHSELNLSSLELGDSALYFCASSPERLMGQDEAFFGQGTRLTVV.

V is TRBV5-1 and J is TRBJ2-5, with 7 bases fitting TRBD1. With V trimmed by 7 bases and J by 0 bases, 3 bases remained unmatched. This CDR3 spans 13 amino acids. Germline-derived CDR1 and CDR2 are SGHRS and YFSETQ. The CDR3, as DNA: TGCGCCAGCGCGACAGGGAACCAAGAGACCCAGTACTTC. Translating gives CASATGNQETQYF.

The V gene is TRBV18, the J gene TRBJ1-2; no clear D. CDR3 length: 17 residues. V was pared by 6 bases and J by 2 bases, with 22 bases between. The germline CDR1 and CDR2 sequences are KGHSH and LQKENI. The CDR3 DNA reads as TGTGCCAGCTCCCCAGCGGGAGGCGGGCAGCTCAACTATGGCTACACCTTC. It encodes CASSPAGGGQLNYGYTF.

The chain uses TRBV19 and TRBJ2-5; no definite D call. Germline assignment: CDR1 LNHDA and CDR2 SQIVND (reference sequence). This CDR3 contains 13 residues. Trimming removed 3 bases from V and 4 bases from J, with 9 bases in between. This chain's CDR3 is CASSMRSRETQYF. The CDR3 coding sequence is TGTGCCAGTAGTATGAGGTCTAGAGAGACCCAGTACTTC. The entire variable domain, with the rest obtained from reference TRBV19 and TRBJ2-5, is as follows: DGGITQSPKYLFRKEGQNVTLSCEQNLNHDAMYWYRQDPGQGLRLIYYSQIVNDFQKGDIAEGYSVSREKKESFPLTVTSAQKNPTAFYLCASSMRSRETQYFGPGTRLLVL.

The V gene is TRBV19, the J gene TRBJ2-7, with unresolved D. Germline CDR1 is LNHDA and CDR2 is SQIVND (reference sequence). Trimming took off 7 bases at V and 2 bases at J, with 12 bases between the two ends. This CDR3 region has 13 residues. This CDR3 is CASTNRPPYEQYF. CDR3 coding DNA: TGTGCCAGTACCAACAGACCTCCCTACGAGCAGTACTTC. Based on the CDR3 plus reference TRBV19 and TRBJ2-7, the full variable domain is DGGITQSPKYLFRKEGQNVTLSCEQNLNHDAMYWYRQDPGQGLRLIYYSQIVNDFQKGDIAEGYSVSREKKESFPLTVTSAQKNPTAFYLCASTNRPPYEQYFGPGTRLTVT.

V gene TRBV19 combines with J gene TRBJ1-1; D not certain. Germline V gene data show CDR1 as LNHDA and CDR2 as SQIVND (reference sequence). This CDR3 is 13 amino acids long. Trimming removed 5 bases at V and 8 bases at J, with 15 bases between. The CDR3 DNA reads TGTGCCAGTAGTGCCCCCGAGGCACCGGAAGCTTTCTTT. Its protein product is CASSAPEAPEAFF. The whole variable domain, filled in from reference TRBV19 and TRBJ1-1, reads DGGITQSPKYLFRKEGQNVTLSCEQNLNHDAMYWYRQDPGQGLRLIYYSQIVNDFQKGDIAEGYSVSREKKESFPLTVTSAQKNPTAFYLCASSAPEAPEAFFGQGTRLTVV.

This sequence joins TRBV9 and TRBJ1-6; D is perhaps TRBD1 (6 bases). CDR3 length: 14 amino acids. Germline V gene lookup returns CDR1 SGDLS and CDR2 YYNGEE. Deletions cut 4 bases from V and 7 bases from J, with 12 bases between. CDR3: CASSPLTGNSPLHF. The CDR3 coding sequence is TGTGCCAGCAGCCCCCTAACAGGGAATTCACCCCTCCACTTT.